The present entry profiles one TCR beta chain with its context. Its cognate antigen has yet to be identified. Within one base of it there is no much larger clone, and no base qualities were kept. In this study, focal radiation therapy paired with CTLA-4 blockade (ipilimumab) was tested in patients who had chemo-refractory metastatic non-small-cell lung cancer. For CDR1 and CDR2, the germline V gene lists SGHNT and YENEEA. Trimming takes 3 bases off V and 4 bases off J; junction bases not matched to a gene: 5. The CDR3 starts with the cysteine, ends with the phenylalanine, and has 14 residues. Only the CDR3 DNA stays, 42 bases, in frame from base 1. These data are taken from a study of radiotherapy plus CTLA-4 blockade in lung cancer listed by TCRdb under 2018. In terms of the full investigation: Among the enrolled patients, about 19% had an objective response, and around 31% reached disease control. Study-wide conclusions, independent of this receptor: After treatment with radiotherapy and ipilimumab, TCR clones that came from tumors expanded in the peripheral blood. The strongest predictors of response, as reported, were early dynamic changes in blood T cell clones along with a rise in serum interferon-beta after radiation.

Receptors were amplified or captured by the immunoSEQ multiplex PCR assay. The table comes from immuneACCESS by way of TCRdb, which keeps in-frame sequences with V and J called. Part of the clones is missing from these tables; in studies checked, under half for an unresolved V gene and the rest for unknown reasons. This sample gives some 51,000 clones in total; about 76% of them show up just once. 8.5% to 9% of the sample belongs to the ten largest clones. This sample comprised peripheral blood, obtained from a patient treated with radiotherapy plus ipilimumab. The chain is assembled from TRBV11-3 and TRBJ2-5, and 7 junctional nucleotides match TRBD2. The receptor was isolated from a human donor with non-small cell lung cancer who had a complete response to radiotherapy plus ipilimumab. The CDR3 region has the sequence CASSLAGVLETQYF. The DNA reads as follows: TGTGCCAGCAGCTTGGCGGGAGTATTAGAGACCCAGTACTTC.